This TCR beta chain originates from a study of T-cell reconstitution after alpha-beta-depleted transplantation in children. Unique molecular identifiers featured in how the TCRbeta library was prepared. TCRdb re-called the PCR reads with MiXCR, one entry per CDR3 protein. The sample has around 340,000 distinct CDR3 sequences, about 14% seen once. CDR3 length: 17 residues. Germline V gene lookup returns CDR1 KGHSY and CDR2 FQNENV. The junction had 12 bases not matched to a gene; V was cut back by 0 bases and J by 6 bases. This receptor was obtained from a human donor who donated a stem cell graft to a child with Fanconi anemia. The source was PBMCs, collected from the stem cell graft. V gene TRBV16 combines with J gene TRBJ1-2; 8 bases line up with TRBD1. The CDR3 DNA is TGTGCCAGCAGCCAATCAGGGACAGGAACTTCCCGGGATGGCTACACCTTC. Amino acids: CASSQSGTGTSRDGYTF. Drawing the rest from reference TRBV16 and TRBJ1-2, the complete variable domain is GEEVAQTPKHLVRGEGQKAKLYCAPIKGHSYVFWYQQVLKNEFKFLISFQNENVFDETGMPKERFSAKCLPNSPCSLEIQATKLEDSAVYFCASSQSGTGTSRDGYTFGSGTRLTVV.